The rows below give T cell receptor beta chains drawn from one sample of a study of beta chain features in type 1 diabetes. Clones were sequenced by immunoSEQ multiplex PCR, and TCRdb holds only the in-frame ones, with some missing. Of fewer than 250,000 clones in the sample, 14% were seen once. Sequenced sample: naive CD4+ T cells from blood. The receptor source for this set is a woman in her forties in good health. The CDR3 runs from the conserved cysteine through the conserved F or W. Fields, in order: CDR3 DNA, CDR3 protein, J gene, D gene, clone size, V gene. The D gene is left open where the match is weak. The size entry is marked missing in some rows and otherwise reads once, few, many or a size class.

CDR3nt: TGTGCCAGCAGTTACCAAGCGGGGGGCACAGATACGCAGTATTTT
CDR3aa: CASSYQAGGTDTQYF
j_gene: TRBJ2-3
d_gene: TRBD2
abundance: -
v_gene: TRBV6-5

CDR3nt: TGTGCCAGCAGCGTTTTGGGGGCGCGTGGAAACACCATATATTTT
CDR3aa: CASSVLGARGNTIYF
j_gene: TRBJ1-3
d_gene: -
abundance: -
v_gene: TRBV9

CDR3nt: TGTGCCAGCAGCGTTGCGGGGGGGCGCCAAGAGACCCAGTACTTC
CDR3aa: CASSVAGGRQETQYF
j_gene: TRBJ2-5
d_gene: TRBD2
abundance: -
v_gene: TRBV9

CDR3nt: TGTGCCAGCAGCTTATTTAGGACAGGCAATGAGCAGTTCTTC
CDR3aa: CASSLFRTGNEQFF
j_gene: TRBJ2-1
d_gene: TRBD1
abundance: -
v_gene: TRBV7-2

CDR3nt: TGTGCCAGCAGCTCACAGGGTTCCCACACAGATACGCAGTATTTT
CDR3aa: CASSSQGSHTDTQYF
j_gene: TRBJ2-3
d_gene: -
abundance: -
v_gene: TRBV7-2

CDR3nt: TGTGCCAGCAGCCCCCGTGGCGGGTTCCCTTCTGAGCAGTTCTTC
CDR3aa: CASSPRGGFPSEQFF
j_gene: TRBJ2-1
d_gene: -
abundance: few
v_gene: TRBV7-2

CDR3nt: TGTGCCAGCAGCTTAGCGGGGGGTTACGAGCAGTACTTC
CDR3aa: CASSLAGGYEQYF
j_gene: TRBJ2-7
d_gene: -
abundance: -
v_gene: TRBV7-7

CDR3nt: TGTGCCAGCAGCCCTCTAAATCAGCCCCAGCATTTT
CDR3aa: CASSPLNQPQHF
j_gene: TRBJ1-5
d_gene: -
abundance: -
v_gene: TRBV7-2

CDR3nt: TGTGCCAGCAGTGCATCGGGACAGGGGGCGCAGGGCTACACCTTC
CDR3aa: CASSASGQGAQGYTF
j_gene: TRBJ1-2
d_gene: TRBD1
abundance: few
v_gene: TRBV6-6

CDR3nt: TGCGCCAGCAGCTCGGGACTACTCGGGGGGACCCAGTACTTC
CDR3aa: CASSSGLLGGTQYF
j_gene: TRBJ2-5
d_gene: TRBD2
abundance: few
v_gene: TRBV5-1

CDR3nt: TGTGCCAGTAGTACCCTTTCCGAGGAAGCTTTCTTT
CDR3aa: CASSTLSEEAFF
j_gene: TRBJ1-1
d_gene: -
abundance: few
v_gene: TRBV19

CDR3nt: TGTGCCAGCAGCCCGGGACAGATACAAGAGACCCAGTACTTC
CDR3aa: CASSPGQIQETQYF
j_gene: TRBJ2-5
d_gene: TRBD1
abundance: -
v_gene: TRBV9

CDR3nt: TGTGCCAGCTCACCACCAGGCCTTGGCGGCCTTACGCAGTATTTT
CDR3aa: CASSPPGLGGLTQYF
j_gene: TRBJ2-3
d_gene: -
abundance: -
v_gene: TRBV18

CDR3nt: TGTGCCAGCAGTTCTTTAGGGAGGGGGAAAACCTACGAGCAGTACTTC
CDR3aa: CASSSLGRGKTYEQYF
j_gene: TRBJ2-7
d_gene: -
abundance: -
v_gene: TRBV6-6

CDR3nt: TGTGCCAGCAGCGTTTACCATCGCCTCCCTCCGGGTGAAAAACTGTTTTTT
CDR3aa: CASSVYHRLPPGEKLFF
j_gene: TRBJ1-4
d_gene: -
abundance: once
v_gene: TRBV9

CDR3nt: TGTGCCAGCAGCCGAGAAAGGACAGGGGCCCTGAGAGAGACCCAGTACTTC
CDR3aa: CASSRERTGALRETQYF
j_gene: TRBJ2-5
d_gene: TRBD1
abundance: -
v_gene: TRBV7-9

CDR3nt: TGTGCCAGCAGCGTATCAGGGACTGGAAACACCATATATTTT
CDR3aa: CASSVSGTGNTIYF
j_gene: TRBJ1-3
d_gene: -
abundance: -
v_gene: TRBV9

CDR3nt: TGTGCCAGCAGCTTGGGCCTAGGGGGCAATGAGCAGTTCTTC
CDR3aa: CASSLGLGGNEQFF
j_gene: TRBJ2-1
d_gene: -
abundance: -
v_gene: TRBV7-2

CDR3nt: TGTGCTAGTGGCCCAGGGGTGACCTACGAGCAGTACTTC
CDR3aa: CASGPGVTYEQYF
j_gene: TRBJ2-7
d_gene: -
abundance: -
v_gene: TRBV12-5

CDR3nt: TGTGCCAGCTCACCACTTGGGACAGGGATTTCGGATTCACCCCTCCACTTT
CDR3aa: CASSPLGTGISDSPLHF
j_gene: TRBJ1-6
d_gene: TRBD1
abundance: few
v_gene: TRBV18

CDR3nt: TGTGCCAGCAGCTTGGGGTCGGTGAACTATGGCTACACCTTC
CDR3aa: CASSLGSVNYGYTF
j_gene: TRBJ1-2
d_gene: -
abundance: -
v_gene: TRBV5-6

CDR3nt: TGTGCCAGCAGAAACACAGGGGTTACTGAAGCTTTCTTT
CDR3aa: CASRNTGVTEAFF
j_gene: TRBJ1-1
d_gene: TRBD1
abundance: -
v_gene: TRBV2

CDR3nt: TGCGCCAGCAGCTCCCCGGGACAGATCTACGAGCAGTACTTC
CDR3aa: CASSSPGQIYEQYF
j_gene: TRBJ2-7
d_gene: TRBD1
abundance: few
v_gene: TRBV5-1

CDR3nt: TGTGCCAGCAGCAAAGCGCTCCTAGTTTGGGAGTTCTTC
CDR3aa: CASSKALLVWEFF
j_gene: TRBJ2-1
d_gene: -
abundance: -
v_gene: TRBV21-1

CDR3nt: TGCGCCAGCAGCCATAGCAGGAGACCCCCGGGACTGAGGGCAGATACGCAGTATTTT
CDR3aa: CASSHSRRPPGLRADTQYF
j_gene: TRBJ2-3
d_gene: -
abundance: few
v_gene: TRBV23-1

CDR3nt: TGTGCCAGCAGCTCCGTAGGAGGGGAGCAGTTCTTC
CDR3aa: CASSSVGGEQFF
j_gene: TRBJ2-1
d_gene: -
abundance: few
v_gene: TRBV7-6

CDR3nt: TGTGCCATCAGCCGGACAGGGACGGGGACTGAAGCTTTCTTT
CDR3aa: CAISRTGTGTEAFF
j_gene: TRBJ1-1
d_gene: TRBD1
abundance: -
v_gene: TRBV10-3

CDR3nt: TGTGCCAGCAGCGTACAGGGGCTAGGCAATCAGCCCCAGCATTTT
CDR3aa: CASSVQGLGNQPQHF
j_gene: TRBJ1-5
d_gene: TRBD1
abundance: few
v_gene: TRBV6-1

CDR3nt: TGCGCCAGCAGCCAAAGCGTGACTAACTATGGCTACACCTTC
CDR3aa: CASSQSVTNYGYTF
j_gene: TRBJ1-2
d_gene: -
abundance: -
v_gene: TRBV4-1

CDR3nt: TGCGCCAGCAGCCAAGATGGCGGACAGGGGGCAGGCTCTGGGGCCAACGTCCTGACTTTC
CDR3aa: CASSQDGGQGAGSGANVLTF
j_gene: TRBJ2-6
d_gene: TRBD1
abundance: -
v_gene: TRBV4-1

CDR3nt: TGTGCCAGCAGTTACTCGATCGGGGGGACAGATACGCAGTATTTT
CDR3aa: CASSYSIGGTDTQYF
j_gene: TRBJ2-3
d_gene: TRBD2
abundance: -
v_gene: TRBV6-5

CDR3nt: TGTGCCAGCAGCCGGACAGGGGCGCGCTTGGAGCAGTTCTTC
CDR3aa: CASSRTGARLEQFF
j_gene: TRBJ2-1
d_gene: TRBD1
abundance: -
v_gene: TRBV5-4

CDR3nt: TGTGCCAGCAGCAAGAGTCAGGGGCGCAATCAGCCCCAGCATTTT
CDR3aa: CASSKSQGRNQPQHF
j_gene: TRBJ1-5
d_gene: -
abundance: -
v_gene: TRBV7-2

CDR3nt: TGTGCCAGCAGGAGAGATGCGGGTGACACTGAAGCTTTCTTT
CDR3aa: CASRRDAGDTEAFF
j_gene: TRBJ1-1
d_gene: -
abundance: -
v_gene: TRBV27

CDR3nt: TGTGCCAGCTCACCGGGGCAGGGGGTACTCTACGAGCAGTACTTC
CDR3aa: CASSPGQGVLYEQYF
j_gene: TRBJ2-7
d_gene: TRBD1
abundance: few
v_gene: TRBV18

CDR3nt: TGTGCCAGCAGCCTAGGGTATCGGGACAGCCAGGAAAAACTGTTTTTT
CDR3aa: CASSLGYRDSQEKLFF
j_gene: TRBJ1-4
d_gene: TRBD1
abundance: -
v_gene: TRBV5-6

CDR3nt: TGTGCCAGCAGCTTATTAGGAGGGGAAAATTCACCCCTCCACTTT
CDR3aa: CASSLLGGENSPLHF
j_gene: TRBJ1-6
d_gene: -
abundance: -
v_gene: TRBV7-2

CDR3nt: TGTGCCAGCAGTGGAGATCGGCGGGTTCAAGAGACCCAGTACTTC
CDR3aa: CASSGDRRVQETQYF
j_gene: TRBJ2-5
d_gene: -
abundance: -
v_gene: TRBV2

CDR3nt: TGTGCCAGCAGCAGAGGGCCGGTAGCGGGGTTCCAAGAGACCCAGTACTTC
CDR3aa: CASSRGPVAGFQETQYF
j_gene: TRBJ2-5
d_gene: TRBD2
abundance: -
v_gene: TRBV7-2

CDR3nt: TGTGCCAGCAGTTACTCATCGGGGGGCGACTACAATGAGCAGTTCTTC
CDR3aa: CASSYSSGGDYNEQFF
j_gene: TRBJ2-1
d_gene: -
abundance: few
v_gene: TRBV6-5

CDR3nt: TGTGCCAGCAGCGGTGGGCGGACAGTCGGTAACTATGGCTACACCTTC
CDR3aa: CASSGGRTVGNYGYTF
j_gene: TRBJ1-2
d_gene: -
abundance: few
v_gene: TRBV9

CDR3nt: TGCGCCAGCAGCTTGTGGGGGGAGCAAAGCACAGATACGCAGTATTTT
CDR3aa: CASSLWGEQSTDTQYF
j_gene: TRBJ2-3
d_gene: -
abundance: -
v_gene: TRBV5-1

CDR3nt: TGTGCCAGCAGCTTACGTCTAGCGGGAACCACTACCGGGGAGCTGTTTTTT
CDR3aa: CASSLRLAGTTTGELFF
j_gene: TRBJ2-2
d_gene: TRBD2
abundance: once
v_gene: TRBV7-9

CDR3nt: TGTGCCAGTAACCGGGACAGGAACACCGGGGAGCTGTTTTTT
CDR3aa: CASNRDRNTGELFF
j_gene: TRBJ2-2
d_gene: TRBD1
abundance: few
v_gene: TRBV9

CDR3nt: TGTGCCAGCAGTTGGAAGCGGGGGGGAAGCACAGATACGCAGTATTTT
CDR3aa: CASSWKRGGSTDTQYF
j_gene: TRBJ2-3
d_gene: TRBD2
abundance: few
v_gene: TRBV6-6

CDR3nt: TGCGCCAGCAGCTTGGCTCCTACAGGAACTAACTATGGCTACACCTTC
CDR3aa: CASSLAPTGTNYGYTF
j_gene: TRBJ1-2
d_gene: -
abundance: few
v_gene: TRBV5-1

CDR3nt: TGTGCCAGCAGTGAATATGTCCAGGGTGGTGGCTACACCTTC
CDR3aa: CASSEYVQGGGYTF
j_gene: TRBJ1-2
d_gene: -
abundance: -
v_gene: TRBV25-1

CDR3nt: TGCGCCAGCAGCCCAGGGACAGGGCTATTTGGCTACACCTTC
CDR3aa: CASSPGTGLFGYTF
j_gene: TRBJ1-2
d_gene: TRBD1
abundance: -
v_gene: TRBV5-1

CDR3nt: TGTGCCAGCACCCCTAGGAGCTCCTACGAGCAGTACTTC
CDR3aa: CASTPRSSYEQYF
j_gene: TRBJ2-7
d_gene: -
abundance: -
v_gene: TRBV25-1

CDR3nt: TGTGCCAGCAGTTTAACAGGGGGTGTGCAGTACTTC
CDR3aa: CASSLTGGVQYF
j_gene: TRBJ2-7
d_gene: TRBD1
abundance: -
v_gene: TRBV27

CDR3nt: TGCGCCAGCAGCCCCCAGGGGAATCCTAATGAAAAACTGTTTTTT
CDR3aa: CASSPQGNPNEKLFF
j_gene: TRBJ1-4
d_gene: -
abundance: -
v_gene: TRBV4-1

CDR3nt: TGCGCCAGCAGCCAGGATGACAGGTCGGCTTTCTTT
CDR3aa: CASSQDDRSAFF
j_gene: TRBJ1-1
d_gene: -
abundance: few
v_gene: TRBV4-3

CDR3nt: TGTGCCAGCAGCTTAGGAGCGTCAACAGATACGCAGTATTTT
CDR3aa: CASSLGASTDTQYF
j_gene: TRBJ2-3
d_gene: -
abundance: -
v_gene: TRBV7-2

CDR3nt: TGTGCCAGCAGCTTATTCCCCTCATGGAACAGGGCGGAGACCCAGTACTTC
CDR3aa: CASSLFPSWNRAETQYF
j_gene: TRBJ2-5
d_gene: -
abundance: -
v_gene: TRBV7-8

CDR3nt: TGTGCCATCAGGCAGGGCGGTCACAATGAGCAGTTCTTC
CDR3aa: CAIRQGGHNEQFF
j_gene: TRBJ2-1
d_gene: -
abundance: -
v_gene: TRBV10-3

CDR3nt: TGCAGCGTTACATCGACAGGGACCTATGGCTACACCTTC
CDR3aa: CSVTSTGTYGYTF
j_gene: TRBJ1-2
d_gene: TRBD1
abundance: few
v_gene: TRBV29-1

CDR3nt: TGTGCCAGCAGTGCCGAGGCGGCGTTCGGCTACACCTTC
CDR3aa: CASSAEAAFGYTF
j_gene: TRBJ1-2
d_gene: -
abundance: -
v_gene: TRBV27

CDR3nt: TGTGCCAGCAGCTCGGGGGGGACAGGGTACTCCTACGAGCAGTACTTC
CDR3aa: CASSSGGTGYSYEQYF
j_gene: TRBJ2-7
d_gene: -
abundance: few
v_gene: TRBV9